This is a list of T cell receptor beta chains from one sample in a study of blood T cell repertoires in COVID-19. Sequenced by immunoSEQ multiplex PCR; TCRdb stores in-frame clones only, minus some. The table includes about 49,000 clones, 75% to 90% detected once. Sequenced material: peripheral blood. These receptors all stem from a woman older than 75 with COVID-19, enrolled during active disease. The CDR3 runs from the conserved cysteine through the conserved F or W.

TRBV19 CATNKGQGRGSNTEAFF
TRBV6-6 CASSYSRRSSGNTIYF
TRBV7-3 CASSPRVAGELFF
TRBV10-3 CAIKSAGNTEAFF
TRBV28 CASSSRGQGAINEKLFF
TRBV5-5 CASSRGGVNTEAFF
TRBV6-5 CASSKRGAYGYTF
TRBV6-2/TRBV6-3 CASSPSTSGYNEQFF
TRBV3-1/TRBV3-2 CASSPRTGGNYGYTF
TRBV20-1 CSASSGSSGNTIYF
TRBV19 CASSIGDGTSVYEQYF
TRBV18 CASSPRGILNTEAFF
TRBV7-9 CASSFRQEGTTEAFF